The rows below give T cell receptor beta chains drawn from one sample of a study of blood T cell repertoires in COVID-19. Sequencing used immunoSEQ multiplex PCR; TCRdb keeps in-frame clones, though not all of them. The data show approximately 350,000 clones, with about 86% seen just once and around 3% held by the top ten. The sequenced material came from peripheral blood. These receptors came from a man under 40 with active or convalescent COVID-19. Both conserved end residues are part of each CDR3. A D gene is named only where the DNA matches it firmly. Rows may omit the clone size; those that give it use once, few, many or a size class.

J: TRBJ1-2; D: .; size: .; V: TRBV5-5; CDR3: CASSLAPLSSYGYTF; DNA: TGTGCCAGCAGCTTGGCCCCACTTAGTAGCTATGGCTACACCTTC
J: TRBJ2-7; D: TRBD1; size: .; V: TRBV5-1; CDR3: CASSFAQGATYEQYF; DNA: TGCGCCAGCAGCTTCGCACAGGGGGCCACCTACGAGCAGTACTTC
J: TRBJ1-5; D: .; size: .; V: TRBV12-3/TRBV12-4; CDR3: CASSFTNQPQHF; DNA: TGTGCCAGCAGTTTTACTAATCAGCCCCAGCATTTT
J: TRBJ2-7; D: .; size: .; V: TRBV29-1; CDR3: CSARTNGGGEQYF; DNA: TGCAGCGCTAGGACAAACGGGGGTGGGGAGCAGTACTTC
J: TRBJ2-4; D: .; size: .; V: TRBV6-5; CDR3: CASSRDILKNIQYF; DNA: TGTGCCAGCAGCAGGGACATCCTCAAAAACATTCAGTACTTC
J: TRBJ2-7; D: .; size: .; V: TRBV5-1; CDR3: CASSTNSYEQYF; DNA: TGCGCCAGCAGCACAAACAGCTACGAGCAGTACTTC
J: TRBJ2-3; D: .; size: .; V: TRBV11-2; CDR3: CASSLGLALDTQYF; DNA: TGTGCCAGCAGCTTAGGGTTAGCCCTGGATACGCAGTATTTT
J: TRBJ1-1; D: TRBD1; size: .; V: TRBV6-6; CDR3: CASSSRQGADTEAFF; DNA: TGTGCCAGCAGCTCCCGACAGGGGGCCGACACTGAAGCTTTCTTT
J: TRBJ2-3; D: .; size: .; V: TRBV30; CDR3: CAWRAPYDTQYF; DNA: TGTGCCTGGAGGGCCCCTTATGATACGCAGTATTTT
J: TRBJ2-1; D: TRBD2; size: .; V: TRBV30; CDR3: CAWSVRNLAGVGNEQFF; DNA: TGTGCCTGGAGTGTACGGAACCTAGCGGGAGTGGGCAATGAGCAGTTCTTC
J: TRBJ2-2; D: .; size: .; V: TRBV27; CDR3: CAIRQALQTGELFF; DNA: TGTGCCATCCGTCAGGCCCTACAGACCGGGGAGCTGTTTTTT
J: TRBJ2-7; D: TRBD2; size: .; V: TRBV7-2; CDR3: CASSLAASGVGVDEQYF; DNA: TGTGCCAGCAGCTTAGCGGCTAGCGGGGTTGGAGTCGACGAGCAGTACTTC
J: TRBJ1-1; D: .; size: .; V: TRBV10-3; CDR3: CAAGGAEAFF; DNA: TGTGCCGCCGGGGGGGCTGAAGCTTTCTTT
J: TRBJ1-5; D: TRBD1; size: .; V: TRBV25-1; CDR3: CASSEGGQGDQPQHF; DNA: TGTGCCAGCAGTGAGGGTGGACAGGGGGACCAGCCCCAGCATTTT
J: TRBJ1-3; D: .; size: .; V: TRBV7-2; CDR3: CASSLALGSTGNTIYF; DNA: TGTGCCAGCAGCTTAGCGCTTGGGAGTACTGGAAACACCATATATTTT
J: TRBJ1-1; D: .; size: .; V: TRBV7-2; CDR3: CASSLYRGGYTEAFF; DNA: TGTGCCAGCAGCTTATATCGGGGGGGGTACACTGAAGCTTTCTTT
J: TRBJ2-6; D: .; size: .; V: TRBV15; CDR3: CATSRGGTGANVLTF; DNA: TGTGCCACCAGCAGAGGTGGCACTGGGGCCAACGTCCTGACTTTC
J: TRBJ2-4; D: TRBD2; size: .; V: TRBV18; CDR3: CASSTLLAGLAKNIQYF; DNA: TGTGCCAGCTCCACACTTCTAGCGGGGCTAGCCAAAAACATTCAGTACTTC
J: TRBJ2-7; D: TRBD1; size: .; V: TRBV7-9; CDR3: CASSARDRAVYEQYF; DNA: TGTGCCAGCAGCGCCCGGGACAGGGCCGTCTACGAGCAGTACTTC
J: TRBJ1-1; D: .; size: .; V: TRBV5-1; CDR3: CASSLDGGGNTEAFF; DNA: TGCGCCAGCAGCTTGGACGGGGGTGGGAACACTGAAGCTTTCTTT
J: TRBJ1-1; D: .; size: .; V: TRBV7-6; CDR3: CASSLAGEANTEAFF; DNA: TGTGCCAGCAGCTTAGCGGGGGAGGCGAACACTGAAGCTTTCTTT
J: TRBJ1-1; D: .; size: .; V: TRBV12-3/TRBV12-4; CDR3: CASSRRQNTEAFF; DNA: TGTGCCAGCAGCCGAAGACAGAACACTGAAGCTTTCTTT
J: TRBJ1-3; D: .; size: .; V: TRBV29-1; CDR3: CSVDETGTGNTIYF; DNA: TGCAGCGTTGACGAAACAGGGACTGGAAACACCATATATTTT
J: TRBJ1-4; D: .; size: .; V: TRBV12-3/TRBV12-4; CDR3: CASSPREEEKLFF; DNA: TGTGCCAGCAGTCCCCGAGAGGAGGAAAAACTGTTTTTT
J: TRBJ1-5; D: .; size: once; V: TRBV7-9; CDR3: CASSLLNQPQHF; DNA: TGTGCCAGCAGCTTACTGAATCAGCCCCAGCATTTT
J: TRBJ2-3; D: TRBD2; size: .; V: TRBV15; CDR3: CATTSNELAGSTDTQYF; DNA: TGTGCCACCACCTCCAACGAACTAGCGGGTAGCACAGATACGCAGTATTTT
J: TRBJ2-2; D: .; size: .; V: TRBV5-6; CDR3: CASSLGGRDRELFF; DNA: TGTGCCAGCAGTCTGGGCGGGCGAGACCGGGAGCTGTTTTTT
J: TRBJ1-1; D: .; size: .; V: TRBV7-9; CDR3: CASSRGGNTEAFF; DNA: TGTGCCAGCAGCCGAGGGGGGAACACTGAAGCTTTCTTT
J: TRBJ1-2; D: .; size: .; V: TRBV20-1; CDR3: CSARGAGSYTF; DNA: TGCAGTGCTAGGGGGGCCGGTAGCTACACCTTC
J: TRBJ1-1; D: .; size: .; V: TRBV2; CDR3: CASSPRDEAFF; DNA: TGTGCCAGCAGTCCTCGGGATGAAGCTTTCTTT
J: TRBJ2-7; D: .; size: .; V: TRBV30; CDR3: CAWSAGPSDYEQYF; DNA: TGTGCCTGGAGCGCGGGGCCTAGCGACTACGAGCAGTACTTC
J: TRBJ1-5; D: TRBD1; size: .; V: TRBV7-9; CDR3: CASSLDRGGQPQHF; DNA: TGTGCCAGCAGCTTGGACAGGGGAGGTCAGCCCCAGCATTTT
J: TRBJ1-5; D: TRBD1; size: .; V: TRBV28; CDR3: CASRQTGGENQPQHF; DNA: TGTGCCAGCAGACAGACAGGGGGTGAAAATCAGCCCCAGCATTTT
J: TRBJ2-2; D: .; size: few; V: TRBV7-3; CDR3: CASSPLALNTGELFF; DNA: TGTGCCAGCAGCCCGCTAGCCCTGAACACCGGGGAGCTGTTTTTT
J: TRBJ2-1; D: .; size: .; V: TRBV11-2; CDR3: CASSPQVVPYNEQFF; DNA: TGTGCCAGCAGCCCCCAGGTTGTTCCCTACAATGAGCAGTTCTTC
J: TRBJ1-1; D: .; size: .; V: TRBV30; CDR3: CAWSVQLGGQAFF; DNA: TGTGCCTGGAGTGTACAATTGGGAGGACAAGCTTTCTTT